The subject of this entry is one T cell receptor beta chain. The antigen is unknown. The germline CDR1 and CDR2 sequences are SGHVS and FQNEAQ. CDR3 length: 13 amino acids. Between the trimmed V and J ends, which lost 1 base and 1 base, there was a span of 5 bases. The donors formed part of the roughly 110-subject validation cohort, distinct from the roughly 630-subject first cohort. This record comes from a study of cytomegalovirus exposure and HLA in healthy donors. Study-wide points: For cytomegalovirus status, the classifier reportedly gave diagnoses with high specificity and sensitivity.

The protocol was immunoSEQ multiplex PCR, while the TCRdb copy is restricted to in-frame clones and leaves out a portion. This table has 150,000 or so clones, just over 85% appearing once. Sample: PBMCs. The TCR comes from a human donor in good health. The chain links TRBV7-8 to TRBJ2-7, with D unresolved. CDR3: CASSLGPSYEQYF. The CDR3 nucleotides are TGTGCCAGCAGCTTAGGGCCGTCCTACGAGCAGTACTTC.